This T cell receptor (beta chain) was identified during a study of CD8+CD57+ T cells in acquired aplastic anemia. By flow cytometry, patients selected for sequencing had shown an expansion of CD8+CD57+ cells. Genomic DNA served as template for TCR beta VDJ and CDR3 profiling. TCRdb re-called the reads through MiXCR, storing one row per CDR3 protein. The sample has roughly 200,000 distinct CDR3 sequences; around three fifths are singletons. This CDR3 is 12 amino acids long. Trimming removed 7 bases from V and 8 bases from J, with 18 bases in between. The germline gives CDR1 DFQATT, CDR2 SNEGSKA (reference sequence). A few counts support this clonotype.

The TCR comes from a human donor with aplastic anemia. V and J are TRBV20-1 and TRBJ2-7; D may correspond to TRBD1 or TRBD2 (5 bases each). Specimen: sorted CD4+, CD8+, or CD8+CD57+ T cells (not recorded which) from PBMCs. In nucleotides, the CDR3 is TGCAGTGTGGGACGCCTCAGGGCCAAGCAGTACTTC. Translating gives CSVGRLRAKQYF.